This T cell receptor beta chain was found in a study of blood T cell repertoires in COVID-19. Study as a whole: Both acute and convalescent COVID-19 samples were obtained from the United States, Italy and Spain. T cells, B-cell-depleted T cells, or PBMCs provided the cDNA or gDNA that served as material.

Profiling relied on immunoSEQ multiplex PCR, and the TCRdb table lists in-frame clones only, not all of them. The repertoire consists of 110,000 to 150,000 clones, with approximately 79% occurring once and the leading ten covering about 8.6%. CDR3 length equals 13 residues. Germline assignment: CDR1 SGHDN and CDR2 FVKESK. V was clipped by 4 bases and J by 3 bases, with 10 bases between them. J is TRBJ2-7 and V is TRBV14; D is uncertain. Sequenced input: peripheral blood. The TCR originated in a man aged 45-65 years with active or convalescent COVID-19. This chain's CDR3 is CASSPRSSYEQYF. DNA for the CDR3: TGTGCCAGCAGCCCGCGGAGCAGCTACGAGCAGTACTTC.